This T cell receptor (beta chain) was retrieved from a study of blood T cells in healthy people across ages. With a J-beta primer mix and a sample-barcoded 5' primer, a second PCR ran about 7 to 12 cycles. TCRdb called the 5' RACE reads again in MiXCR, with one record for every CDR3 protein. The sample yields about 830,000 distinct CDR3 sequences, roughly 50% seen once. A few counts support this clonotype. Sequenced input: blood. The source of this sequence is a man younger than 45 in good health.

CDR3 residues: CASSQGSGRGYEQYF. CDR3 nucleotides: TGTGCCAGCAGCCAAGGGAGCGGGAGAGGTTACGAGCAGTACTTC. V is TRBV3-1 and J is TRBJ2-4, with 8 bases aligning to TRBD2. The J call may be faulty, since TRBJ2-7 better matches the DNA end. This CDR3 comprises 15 residues. CDR1 is LGHDT, CDR2 YNNKEL, per germline (reference sequence).